This T cell receptor beta chain appears in the sequencing data of a study of PD-1 blockade in mismatch repair-deficient tumors. Study-wide background: Patients had over ten mismatch repair-deficient cancer types and were previously treated and progressing. Study-level results: Tumor-resident clones, often absent from pretreatment blood, expanded after pembrolizumab and then contracted.

Every patient had mismatch repair deficiency by PCR or immunohistochemistry. A few pembrolizumab responders had their TCRs sequenced. The table came from immunoSEQ multiplex PCR; TCRdb's copy has only in-frame clones and leaves some out. The table lists around 120,000 clones, 86% of them singletons. Note on this clone: Its target is unknown.

The sequence was collected from an adult with mismatch repair-deficient cancer. This specimen was peripheral blood, taken 44 weeks after starting pembrolizumab.

Here the CDR3 reads CASRLGGSDETQYF. DNA for the CDR3: TGTGCCAGCAGGCTAGGGGGATCGGACGAGACCCAGTACTTC. The chain uses TRBV6-1 and TRBJ2-5; D is possibly TRBD1 (6 bases). From germline, CDR1 is MNHNS and CDR2 SASEGT. V shed 6 bases and J shed 5 bases, with 16 bases lying between them. This CDR3 region has 14 residues.